This TCR beta chain appears in the sequencing data of a study of cytomegalovirus exposure and HLA in healthy donors (dated by TCRdb to the late 2010s). Background for the entire study: An earlier analysis of approximately 550 of the donors reported 250 to 300 Gb of sequence data and some 120 million unique TCR beta sequences from 150 million to 200 million T cells. Class I and class II HLA loci were covered by the typing at four-digit resolution. An early release that covered roughly 600 HLA-typed donors contained approximately 300 gigabases of sequencing data and tens of millions of unique TCR sequences. Several DR-DQ haplotypes were treated as single units for association and clustering because of strong linkage in the cohort. A separate validation cohort of 90 to 150 different subjects was used in addition to the roughly 620-subject first cohort. The number of typed donors differed by locus: about 620-640 for A, B, C, DRB1 and DQB1; 500 to 550 for DQA1; approximately 600 for DPA1; and 400 to 480 for DPB1. Across 398 genotyped donors of the cohort, an average of roughly 250,000 unique TCR beta nucleotide sequences per donor were sequenced, and approximately 17% of those sequences were non-productive. The later analysis used no new phenotypic data to find candidate immune exposures, relying instead on TCR beta sequences and their occurrence across donors. An earlier analysis of more than 450 of the donors used high-throughput TCR beta sequencing to judge whether each TCR beta V gene segment behaved as functional or pseudogenic. To predict cytomegalovirus infection status, the study combined high-throughput TCR immunosequencing, statistical association of individual TCRs with disease status, and machine learning. A later analysis re-examined previously published TCR beta repertoires from several hundred donors and added high-resolution HLA genotyping to investigate patterns of TCR occurrence. Every repertoire in the discovery cohort had been generated on one and the same sequencing platform. The genetic ancestry cluster associated with self-reported Caucasian donors included around four fifths of the 398 genotyped donors. The study aimed to test whether signatures of past pathogen exposure could be identified by cataloging public T cell receptors. A later genetic analysis took genome-wide SNP genotypes for 398 of the 666 donors and used that subset as a discovery cohort. Donor age, sex, ethnicity and CMV serostatus were compiled alongside the repertoire data. The T cell repertoires of 700 or so subjects were profiled by immunosequencing and related to cytomegalovirus serostatus.

Library preparation was by the immunoSEQ multiplex PCR assay. For the multiplex PCR, a mixture combining 60 forward primers for TCR Vbeta segments and 13 reverse primers for TCR Jbeta segments was used. The CDR3 region of rearranged TCR beta genes was amplified from genomic DNA by a multiplex PCR assay. On the Illumina HiSeq System, the amplified TCR beta libraries were sequenced as 87-base-pair reads. The authors' analysis ran thus. In a later analysis, 77 million or so unique TCR beta chains were counted across the 666 repertoires, and some 10 million of these chains were shared by at least two donors. To remove PCR and sequencing errors, raw reads were error-corrected and collapsed into unique sequences using a nearest-neighbor algorithm that merged closely related sequences. Alignment of CDR3 sequences to IMGT reference sequences was used to assign V, D and J gene segments. For a sequence to be retained, a match of at least six nucleotides was required to both a V gene segment and a J gene segment. Rearrangements were classified as productive when the CDR3 lacked stop codons and remained in frame with V and J, and all other rearrangements were classified as non-productive. CDR3 was defined by IMGT convention, running from the second conserved V-encoded cysteine to the conserved J-encoded phenylalanine. The earlier analysis of some 550 of the donors excluded any sequence lacking an unambiguous match to a single V gene segment. An earlier analysis of just under 600 of the donors called V segments functional above 56.7% productive rearrangements and segregating when the between-donor standard deviation exceeded 5%. A statistical classification framework was developed to diagnose cytomegalovirus status using the catalog of TCR beta chain sequences. A later analysis assigned V and J genes by comparing TCR nucleotide sequences with IMGT/GENE-DB human TR gene sequences. A later analysis assigned CDR3 sequences and most-parsimonious VDJ recombination scenarios with the TCRdist pipeline. In a later analysis, each TCR beta chain was defined by its CDR3 amino acid sequence together with its V-gene family, and reads without a unique V-gene family were excluded. To address suspected cross-contamination and a sequencing artifact, a later analysis removed 592 highly shared, low-generation-probability nucleotide sequences. In a later analysis, a clonal expansion index for each public chain was calculated from normalized within-repertoire ranks of inferred template counts. In a later analysis, generation probabilities were computed using a VDJ recombination model fitted to out-of-frame rearrangements, and the results were checked against IGoR. A later analysis scored TCR-TCR, TCR-HLA and TCR-CMV co-occurrence with hypergeometric tests, applying a repertoire-size bias correction to TCR pairs. In a later analysis, false discovery rates were estimated by permuting HLA or CMV assignments 20 times. In a later analysis, co-occurring TCRs were grouped using DBSCAN, with TCRdist sequence similarity added in when clustering inside HLA-allele-positive subsets. For co-occurrence clustering, repertoires with fewer than 30,000 or more than 120,000 public chains were excluded, along with about five repertoires with anomalous nucleotide sharing. The immuneACCESS repertoire file appears here via TCRdb, limited to in-frame rearrangements. These files lack a portion of the clones; in checked studies, under half of the deficit traces to unresolved V genes, and the cause of the others is not known. V and J calls and clone size are given by that table; D and trimming were obtained from the DNA. This sample lists more than 150,000 clones; around three quarters were detected once. Under 0.75% of the sample comes from the top ten.

The germline V gene gives CDR1 as SGHRS and CDR2 as YFSETQ. Between the V and J ends, shortened by 3 bases and 3 bases respectively, the junction contains 10 bases. Including the terminal cysteine and phenylalanine, the CDR3 comprises 13 residues. The CDR3 DNA has 39 bases and is translated from base 1. Overall results and qualifications from the work: Because HLA typing was missing for some donors at each locus, association tests included only the typed subset. In a later analysis, several top co-occurrence clusters were reported to appear linked to parvovirus B19, influenza, CMV and Epstein-Barr virus. Most CMV-associated TCR beta chains appeared to be HLA-restricted in a later analysis, and the HLA associations seemed to be driven largely by CMV exposure. In a later analysis, TCR association rates were found to vary across HLA loci, with the most associated TCRs seen for DRB1 alleles and the fewest for HLA-C alleles. Some IMGT-functional V segments, including TRBV6-2 and TRBV6-3, could not be told apart with the 87-base-pair reads, so those segments were excluded. In both the original and validation cohorts, the classifier was reported to diagnose cytomegalovirus status with high specificity and sensitivity. At a false discovery rate of 0.05, a later analysis linked about 16,000 TCR beta sequences to specific HLA alleles. An earlier analysis of around 600 of the donors showed that most TCR beta V segments appeared in productive rearrangements either about 87% or about 30% of the time, which broadly matched IMGT annotations. CMV serostatus was the only immune exposure information available for the cohort. The earlier analysis of approximately 540 of the donors excluded approximately 15 rarely observed V segments, including chromosome 9 orphons, because counts were too low. Strong co-occurrence of HLA alleles, especially DR and DQ, made assigning TCR associations to individual alleles difficult. Most TCR sequences were seen in very few donors, while some public TCRs were found in many individuals. The study listed 150 to 200 TCR beta chains as associated with cytomegalovirus. A group of highly shared sequence variants was considered likely to be a technical artifact of the sequencing pipeline. The cohort was sequenced for TCR beta chains only, and without alpha or paired-chain data the features that could be detected were limited. In a later analysis, HLA-associated TCR beta chains were found to be more clonally expanded and to have lower generation probabilities than equally common non-associated chains. Linkage disequilibrium might explain the correlated functional status among segregating V segments, but an unknown experimental factor could not be ruled out. In a later genetic analysis, fewer N-insertions in productive TCRs were reported among donors in an Asian-associated ancestry cluster than the approximately 670-donor mean. A further reported finding was that TCR beta sequences accurately predicted the HLA-A and HLA-B alleles for most subjects in the first cohort. The authors suggested that the approach could potentially be generalized to other disease states and immunological phenotypes. The presence/absence analyses assumed that sequencing depth was roughly uniform across donors, and that assumption may not be true. Three of the identified cytomegalovirus-associated TCR beta chains were confirmed in vitro to be specific for cytomegalovirus antigens. A later genetic analysis associated a missense DCLRE1C variant with V-gene and J-gene trimming of TCR beta chains, and an independent cohort replicated the association.

The cohort comprised some 730 healthy bone marrow donors. Cohort members were all nominally healthy when sampled, although unrecorded immune exposures were likely present. The donor tested CMV seronegative and was one of the 352 seronegative cohort members. Every donor gave a peripheral blood sample, and the peripheral blood mononuclear cells from that sample were used for TCR beta sequencing. The Qiagen DNeasy Blood Extraction Kit was used to extract genomic DNA from the blood cell samples. A note on this clone: Its antigen is still unknown. Base quality data are lacking; no much larger clone is found one base away.

This TCR came from a boy younger than 18 in good health and CMV-seronegative. The sequencing input was PBMCs. Rearrangement joined TRBV5-1 to TRBJ2-7; tentative D gene TRBD2, with 5 bases matching. CDR3 sequence: CASSWRLNYEQYF. The DNA sequence is as follows: TGCGCCAGCAGCTGGAGGCTAAACTACGAGCAGTACTTC.